The T cell receptor (beta chain) under discussion was sequenced for a study of identical twins. In the case of this clonotype: Antigen unknown.

CDR3 length equals 15 residues. V lost 0 bases, J lost 4 bases, and 10 bases lay in between. The germline V gene has CDR1 KGHSH and CDR2 LQKENI. TCRdb re-analysed the 5' RACE reads in MiXCR, keeping a single row per CDR3 protein. The sample carries 540,000 or so distinct CDR3 sequences, 20% to 25% recorded once. Regarding the study as a whole: Memory repertoires showed no such pattern, whereas abundant cord blood beta clonotypes carried fewer insertions. Potential partial confounding of zero-insertion analyses by invariant MAIT and iNKT cells was noted.

This same sample was also taken into another study, of yellow fever vaccine responses in identical twins. In that study: Twins' vaccine T cell response reportedly seemed partly convergent, partly personalized.

The chain combines TRBV18 with TRBJ2-1; D is possibly TRBD2 (6 bases). Sequenced material: CD4+ T cells sorted from blood. This TCR was sampled from a young woman in good health. This CDR3 is CASSPPEGRYNEQFF. CDR3 coding DNA: TGTGCCAGCTCACCACCGGAGGGCAGATACAATGAGCAGTTCTTC.